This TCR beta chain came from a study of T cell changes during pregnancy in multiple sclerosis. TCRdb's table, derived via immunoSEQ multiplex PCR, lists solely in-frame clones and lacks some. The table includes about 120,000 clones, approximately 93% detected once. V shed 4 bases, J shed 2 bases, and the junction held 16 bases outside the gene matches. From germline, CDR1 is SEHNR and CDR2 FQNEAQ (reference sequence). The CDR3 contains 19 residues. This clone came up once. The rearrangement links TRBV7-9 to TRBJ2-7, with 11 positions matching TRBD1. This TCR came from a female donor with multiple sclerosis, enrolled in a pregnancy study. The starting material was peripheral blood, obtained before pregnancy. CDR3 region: CASSSPGAGQGAQAYEQYF. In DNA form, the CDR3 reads TGTGCCAGCAGCTCACCAGGGGCCGGACAGGGGGCGCAGGCCTACGAGCAGTACTTC.